Listed below are T cell receptor beta chains from one sample, sequenced in a study of blood T cell repertoires in COVID-19. Sequencing was performed with immunoSEQ multiplex PCR; in TCRdb, only in-frame clones are kept and a portion is missing. The repertoire holds 300,000 or so clones, with 87% as singletons. Sequencing was done on a sample of peripheral blood. The source is a woman aged 45-60 years who had recovered from COVID-19. Each CDR3 is given with its conserved first and last residue. D genes are given only for firm matches. Size is omitted from some rows. Given values are once, few, many or a class for expanded clones.

J: TRBJ1-2; V: TRBV10-3; size: many; D: TRBD1; DNA: TGTGCCATCAGTGGTGCAGGGGGCGCGTCTGGCTACACCTTC; CDR3: CAISGAGGASGYTF
J: TRBJ2-4; V: TRBV4-1; size: NA; D: TRBD2; DNA: TGCGCCAGCAGCCAAGTATCTTTGCGGGGGGGGAGAAACATTCAGTACTTC; CDR3: CASSQVSLRGGRNIQYF
J: TRBJ2-7; V: TRBV4-2; size: NA; D: NA; DNA: TGTGCCAGCAGCCAAGATCTCGTGGCGCGGGACGGCAGATACGAGCAGTACTTC; CDR3: CASSQDLVARDGRYEQYF
J: TRBJ2-3; V: TRBV13; size: NA; D: TRBD2; DNA: TGTGCCAGCAGCGTACTAGCGCCGGGGGCAGATACGCAGTATTTT; CDR3: CASSVLAPGADTQYF
J: TRBJ2-6; V: TRBV28; size: NA; D: TRBD2; DNA: TGTGCCAGCACCACCACAAGACTAGCGGGGGGAGCAGGGGCCAACGTCCTGACTTTC; CDR3: CASTTTRLAGGAGANVLTF
J: TRBJ1-5; V: TRBV10-3; size: NA; D: NA; DNA: TGTGCCATCAATCAGGGCCGCGCGCCCTCCTTATCCAATCAGCCCCAGCATTTT; CDR3: CAINQGRAPSLSNQPQHF
J: TRBJ2-1; V: TRBV12-3/TRBV12-4; size: NA; D: NA; DNA: TGTGCCAGCAGTTTAAACCACGGTGGTGAGCAGTTCTTC; CDR3: CASSLNHGGEQFF
J: TRBJ2-5; V: TRBV5-6; size: NA; D: NA; DNA: TGTGCCAGCAGCTGGGGTAGAGGGGAGACCCAGTACTTC; CDR3: CASSWGRGETQYF
J: TRBJ1-3; V: TRBV7-9; size: many; D: NA; DNA: TGTGCCAGCAGATCCCCGACAGTCTCTGGAAACACCATATATTTT; CDR3: CASRSPTVSGNTIYF
J: TRBJ1-1; V: TRBV29-1; size: NA; D: TRBD1; DNA: TGCAGCGTTGACAGGGGGCAGGCTTTCTTT; CDR3: CSVDRGQAFF
J: TRBJ2-7; V: TRBV28; size: NA; D: NA; DNA: TGTGCCAGCAGTCTATGGGGGCTCAAGAACGAGCAGTACTTC; CDR3: CASSLWGLKNEQYF
J: TRBJ1-2; V: TRBV19; size: NA; D: NA; DNA: TGTGCCAGTAGCGTACAAGCTAACTATGGCTACACCTTC; CDR3: CASSVQANYGYTF
J: TRBJ2-7; V: TRBV9; size: once; D: TRBD1; DNA: TGTGCCAGCAGCGTAGGCTCTCCGGGACAGGGGGGATACGAGCAGTACTTC; CDR3: CASSVGSPGQGGYEQYF
J: TRBJ2-7; V: TRBV9; size: once; D: NA; DNA: TGTGCCAGCAGCGTAGTGGCCAGGCTCCCGTACGAGCAGTACTTC; CDR3: CASSVVARLPYEQYF
J: TRBJ2-5; V: TRBV19; size: few; D: TRBD2; DNA: TGTGCCAGTAGTTCTAGCGGGAATGAAGAGACCCAGTACTTC; CDR3: CASSSSGNEETQYF
J: TRBJ1-1; V: TRBV6-6; size: NA; D: NA; DNA: TGTGCCAGCAGTTACCAGGAGGGGAACACTGAAGCTTTCTTT; CDR3: CASSYQEGNTEAFF
J: TRBJ2-2; V: TRBV28; size: NA; D: TRBD2; DNA: TGTGCCAGCAGTTTATGGAGGGGTAGCGGGACACTGAACACCGGGGAGCTGTTTTTT; CDR3: CASSLWRGSGTLNTGELFF
J: TRBJ2-7; V: TRBV5-1; size: NA; D: NA; DNA: TGCGCCAGCAGCTATGGACAGCCTGGTGGCGAGCAGTACTTC; CDR3: CASSYGQPGGEQYF
J: TRBJ2-5; V: TRBV28; size: NA; D: TRBD2; DNA: TGTGCCAGCAGTTCGCCTAGCGGGTGGGAGACCCAGTACTTC; CDR3: CASSSPSGWETQYF
J: TRBJ2-7; V: TRBV19; size: NA; D: NA; DNA: TGTGCCAGCAACAGGGGACGGACGGGGGAAAACTACGAGCAGTACTTC; CDR3: CASNRGRTGENYEQYF
J: TRBJ2-7; V: TRBV11-3; size: once; D: TRBD1; DNA: TGTGCCAGCAGCTTAAGCCACAGGGGTTCGAGCTCCTACGAGCAGTACTTC; CDR3: CASSLSHRGSSSYEQYF
J: TRBJ2-3; V: TRBV2; size: NA; D: TRBD2; DNA: TGTGCCAGCAGTGAGACTCCCGGGGGCGGGAGGTTGGGCACAGATACGCAGTATTTT; CDR3: CASSETPGGGRLGTDTQYF
J: TRBJ2-7; V: TRBV27; size: NA; D: TRBD1; DNA: TGTGCCAGCAGTTCCCCCGTTCGGAGACAGGGGGGGTCCTACGAGCAGTACTTC; CDR3: CASSSPVRRQGGSYEQYF
J: TRBJ2-1; V: TRBV18; size: NA; D: TRBD2; DNA: TGTGCCAGCTCACCAGGGACTAGCGGGGGCTATGAGCAGTTCTTC; CDR3: CASSPGTSGGYEQFF
J: TRBJ2-5; V: TRBV2; size: few; D: TRBD2; DNA: TGTGCCAGCAGTTCACGACTAGCGGGGGGCGAAGAGACCCAGTACTTC; CDR3: CASSSRLAGGEETQYF
J: TRBJ2-1; V: TRBV30; size: many; D: TRBD2; DNA: TGTGCCTGGAGTCCAGGCCTAGCGGGTTACAATGAGCAGTTCTTC; CDR3: CAWSPGLAGYNEQFF
J: TRBJ1-2; V: TRBV10-2; size: NA; D: NA; DNA: TGCGCCAGCAGTGAGTCTCCAGGAAAAAATGGTTACACCTTC; CDR3: CASSESPGKNGYTF
J: TRBJ2-7; V: TRBV7-2; size: few; D: TRBD1; DNA: TGTGCCAGCAGCTTGACAGGGTACGAGCAGTACTTC; CDR3: CASSLTGYEQYF
J: TRBJ2-5; V: TRBV5-1; size: NA; D: NA; DNA: TGCGCCAGCAGTTATGGGACTCAACAAGAGACCCAGTACTTC; CDR3: CASSYGTQQETQYF
J: TRBJ1-2; V: TRBV6-5; size: NA; D: NA; DNA: TGTGCCAGCAGGGGGAGGAGGGTTGGACATGGCTACACCTTC; CDR3: CASRGRRVGHGYTF
J: TRBJ2-5; V: TRBV11-3; size: NA; D: TRBD2; DNA: TGTGCCAGCAGCCTAAATCTAGCGGGGCAAGAGACCCAGTACTTC; CDR3: CASSLNLAGQETQYF
J: TRBJ1-2; V: TRBV15; size: NA; D: NA; DNA: TGTGCCACCAGCAGAGATAAGCAGGGCCACTGCACCTTC; CDR3: CATSRDKQGHCTF
J: TRBJ1-5; V: TRBV6-5; size: NA; D: NA; DNA: TGTGCCAGCAGTACGACATATAGCAATCAGCCCCAGCATTTT; CDR3: CASSTTYSNQPQHF
J: TRBJ2-1; V: TRBV4-1; size: NA; D: TRBD2; DNA: TGCGCCAGCAGCCAAGATAGCGGGATTTACAATGAGCAGTTCTTC; CDR3: CASSQDSGIYNEQFF
J: TRBJ2-6; V: TRBV5-1; size: NA; D: NA; DNA: TGCGCCAGCAGCTTTTCGGGGGCTGGGGCCAACGTCCTGACTTTC; CDR3: CASSFSGAGANVLTF
J: TRBJ1-5; V: TRBV6-1; size: NA; D: TRBD1; DNA: TGTGCCAGCAGGACGGGACAGGGGTTTAATCAGCCCCAGCATTTT; CDR3: CASRTGQGFNQPQHF
J: TRBJ2-3; V: TRBV24-1; size: NA; D: NA; DNA: TGTGCCACCAGTGATCTAGGGACAACAGATACGCAGTATTTT; CDR3: CATSDLGTTDTQYF
J: TRBJ2-2; V: TRBV7-2; size: NA; D: TRBD2; DNA: TGTGCCAGCAGCTTTCAAGCGGGAGGATCCGGGGAGCTGTTTTTT; CDR3: CASSFQAGGSGELFF
J: TRBJ2-5; V: TRBV28; size: NA; D: NA; DNA: TGTGCCAGCAGTTTAAACGGTCGTTTTGAGACCCAGTACTTC; CDR3: CASSLNGRFETQYF
J: TRBJ2-3; V: TRBV19; size: NA; D: TRBD2; DNA: TGTGCCAGTAGTACGGGACTAGCGGGACACACAGATACGCAGTATTTT; CDR3: CASSTGLAGHTDTQYF
J: TRBJ2-7; V: TRBV19; size: NA; D: NA; DNA: TGTGCCAGTAGTAGGGCGGGGCGGGAGCAGTACTTC; CDR3: CASSRAGREQYF
J: TRBJ2-7; V: TRBV28; size: NA; D: TRBD2; DNA: TGTGCCAGCAAGGTTTGGACTAGCGGGGAAACCTACGAGCAGTACTTC; CDR3: CASKVWTSGETYEQYF
J: TRBJ1-5; V: TRBV19; size: NA; D: NA; DNA: TGTGCCAGTAGTAATTTCCAGGGGATGGGCAATCAGCCCCAGCATTTT; CDR3: CASSNFQGMGNQPQHF
J: TRBJ1-4; V: TRBV30; size: NA; D: TRBD1; DNA: TGTGCCTGGAGTCGCCGGGACAGGGGACGGGATGAAAAACTGTTTTTT; CDR3: CAWSRRDRGRDEKLFF
J: TRBJ2-5; V: TRBV7-2; size: NA; D: NA; DNA: TGTGCCAGTCAGTGGGGTAGCGGATGGAGGGAGACCCAGTACTTC; CDR3: CASQWGSGWRETQYF
J: TRBJ2-7; V: TRBV30; size: NA; D: TRBD1; DNA: TGTGCCTGGGGCTCACAGGGGAGCTCCTACGAGCAGTACTTC; CDR3: CAWGSQGSSYEQYF
J: TRBJ2-7; V: TRBV29-1; size: NA; D: NA; DNA: TGCAGCGTAGAACAGGGTAGCACCTACGAGCAGTACTTC; CDR3: CSVEQGSTYEQYF
J: TRBJ2-1; V: TRBV4-2; size: NA; D: NA; DNA: TGTGCCAGCAGCCAAGAGGGCGGGCTAGCGATGAGCTCCTACAATGAGCAGTTCTTC; CDR3: CASSQEGGLAMSSYNEQFF
J: TRBJ2-1; V: TRBV20-1; size: NA; D: NA; DNA: TGCAGTGCTAGAGATGTCGATGAGCAGTTCTTC; CDR3: CSARDVDEQFF
J: TRBJ2-1; V: TRBV6-1; size: NA; D: NA; DNA: TGTGCCAGCAGTGAAGCAGTGGGGGCAGCGGATGAGCAGTTCTTC; CDR3: CASSEAVGAADEQFF